The 21 T cell receptor beta chains presented below share a single source sample, sequenced in a study of tumor and adjacent non-tumor tissue in lung cancer. A modified ARM-PCR protocol with three rounds of nested PCR amplified TCRbeta. MiXCR, applied by TCRdb to the multiplex PCR reads, yields one record per CDR3 protein. This table holds more than 95,000 distinct CDR3 sequences, about 66% found once. No cell sorting was done before RNA was extracted from the tissue. Specimen: lung tumor tissue. Receptors were obtained from a man in his thirties or forties with non-small cell lung cancer.

A few counts support this clonotype. The genes are TRBV12-5 and TRBJ2-1, with TRBD2 identical over 9 bases. The V and J ends lost 2 bases and 4 bases, in that order; junction bases with no gene match: 6. The germline V gene encodes CDR1 LGHNT and CDR2 FRNRAP. The CDR3 length is 16 residues. This CDR3 is CASGLPRLAGYNEQFF. As DNA, the CDR3 is TGTGCTAGTGGTTTGCCCCGCCTAGCGGGGTACAATGAGCAGTTCTTC.

Of note for this clonotype: A junction boundary mismatches the germline segment, possibly from a read error. V gene TRBV6-5 combines with J gene TRBJ2-7, with TRBD2 matching 11 bases. Germline assignment: CDR1 MNHEY and CDR2 SVGAGI. This CDR3 comprises 17 residues. The CDR3 protein is CASWEPFTGTSGLEPYF. The CDR3 bases are TGTGCCAGCTGGGAACCCTTCACCGGGACTAGCGGTCTCGAGCCGTACTTC.

With respect to this clonotype: With a much larger clone just one base away, this may be a read error. This chain links TRBV20-1 with TRBJ2-7, with D perhaps matching TRBD2 (7 bases). Germline V lookup: CDR1 DFQATT, CDR2 SNEGSKA (reference sequence). The V gene lost 7 bases and the J gene lost 3 bases, with 16 bases spanning the gap. The CDR3 is 13 amino acids. CDR3 bases: TGCAGTGTAAGGGGGGGCGGGGACTACGAGCAGTACTTC. Its protein product is CSVRGGGDYEQYF.

Concerning this clonotype: The junction and the germline gene differ at one end; a read error may be behind it. The chain couples TRBV13 to TRBJ1-3; no clear D. Germline loops: CDR1 PRHDT, CDR2 FYEKMQ (reference sequence). The CDR3 has 15 amino acids. For the CDR3, the DNA is TGTGCCGGCAGTAAAAGCATTTACTCTGGAAACACCATATATTTT. This sequence encodes CAGSKSIYSGNTIYF. Full variable domain (missing parts from reference TRBV13 and TRBJ1-3): AAGVIQSPRHLIKEKRETATLKCYPIPRHDTVYWYQQGPGQDPQFLISFYEKMQSDKGSIPDRFSAQQFSDYHSELNMSSLELGDSALYFCAGSKSIYSGNTIYFGEGSWLTVV.

This clonotype was observed a single time. A read error may produce the germline difference seen at one junction end. The V and J genes are TRBV6-5 and TRBJ1-1; possible D gene TRBD1, 5 bases. Germline CDR1 is MNHEY and CDR2 is SVGAGI. The CDR3 contains 13 residues. The CDR3 region is CASSSPGQFTACF. The CDR3 nucleotides read TGTGCCAGCAGTTCTCCGGGGCAATTCACAGCTTGCTTT.

To note about this clonotype: This clone may be a read error of a much larger clone one base away. Without the conserved terminal phenylalanine or tryptophan, this CDR3 likely stems from a read error. The gene calls are TRBV5-6 and TRBJ1-5, with a possible D match to TRBD1 (6 bases). V dropped 4 bases and J dropped 6 bases, with 17 bases sitting between them. In germline, CDR1 is SGHDT, CDR2 YYEEEE. This CDR3 has 15 amino acids. CDR3 sequence (DNA): TGTGCCAGCAGCGTGGGACAACTCCCTTTTCAGCCCCAGCATTGT. Translating it yields CASSVGQLPFQPQHC.

A note on this clonotype: A read error may be the cause here, since a much bigger clone is one base away. The rearrangement uses TRBV20-1 and TRBJ2-7; 12 bases agree with TRBD2. V was clipped by 7 bases and J by 1 base; unmatched bases: 8. Germline values: CDR1 DFQATT, CDR2 SNEGSKA (reference sequence). This CDR3 contains 15 residues. The CDR3 loop reads CSVTTSGRMSYEQYF. CDR3 sequence (DNA): TGCAGTGTCACGACTAGCGGGAGAATGTCCTACGAGCAGTACTTC.

Details on this clonotype: Given a much more abundant clone one base away, this may be a read error. The chain couples TRBV20-1 to TRBJ2-7, with a possible D match to TRBD2 (5 bases). The germline CDR1 and CDR2 sequences are DFQATT and SNEGSKA (reference sequence). The CDR3 consists of 14 residues. The CDR3 DNA reads TGCAGTGCGCGTCAGGTGGGGAGCTCCTGCGAGCAGTACTTC. Protein: CSARQVGSSCEQYF.

Points on this clonotype: Compared with germline, one end of the junction differs, possibly owing to a read error. The chain carries TRBV20-1 and TRBJ2-2, with D perhaps being TRBD1 or TRBD2 (5 bases each). Germline lookup yields CDR1 DFQATT and CDR2 SNEGSKA (reference sequence). CDR3 length: 16 residues. The CDR3 DNA reads TGCAGTGCTAGAAATCAGAGGCAGGGTCTGGCCGGGGAGTTGTTTTTT. It specifies CSARNQRQGLAGELFF.

Note on this clonotype: A much larger clone lies a single base off, so this may be a read error. The CDR3 DNA is TGCAATGCTAGAGTTAGCGGGTCTCAAGAGACCCAGTACTTC. This gives the protein CNARVSGSQETQYF. The chain couples TRBV20-1 to TRBJ2-5; TRBD2 agrees at 7 bases. This CDR3 comprises 14 residues. Germline V gene sequence: CDR1 DFQATT, CDR2 SNEGSKA (reference sequence).

This clonotype was counted once. The junction shows a germline mismatch at one end, possibly a read error. The rearrangement links TRBV4-1 to TRBJ2-7; D gene unclear. CDR1 MGHRA and CDR2 YSYEKL come from the germline V gene. The CDR3 extends over 17 amino acids. The CDR3 DNA is TGCGCCAGCTGCCAGGACCCCGCAATTCTAGGCATCTTCGTGCAGTACTTC. This sequence encodes CASCQDPAILGIFVQYF.

This clonotype was counted only a few times. The chain joins TRBV4-1 to TRBJ2-1, with 12 bases fitting TRBD2. Germline V gene data show CDR1 as MGHRA and CDR2 as YSYEKL. The CDR3 sequence is 17 residues long. J gave up 7 bases and V 3 bases, and 10 bases lay outside the gene matches. CDR3 residues: CASSHPPRLAGVNEQFF. CDR3 DNA: TGCGCCAGCAGCCATCCCCCTCGACTAGCGGGGGTGAATGAGCAGTTCTTC.

V and J are TRBV11-3 and TRBJ1-1; D not certain. With 0 bases removed from V and 3 bases from J, the gap between germline ends came to 11 bases. Germline lookup yields CDR1 SGHNT and CDR2 YENEEA. CDR3 length: 15 residues. The DNA for the CDR3 is TGTGCCAGCAGCTTAGATAGCGTATCAGACACTGAAGCTTTCTTT. It encodes CASSLDSVSDTEAFF.

The V call is TRBV12-3 or TRBV12-4, the J call TRBJ1-1; D ambiguous. Deletions cut 5 bases from V and 1 base from J, with 8 bases between. The CDR3 is made up of 13 amino acids. In nucleotides, the CDR3 is TGTGCCAGCAGTCCTACTCAGAACACTGAAGCTTTCTTT. This sequence encodes CASSPTQNTEAFF.

About this clonotype: A read error may account for a junction end that differs from germline. V is TRBV6-2 or TRBV6-3 and J is TRBJ2-2, with TRBD2 identical over 14 bases. This CDR3 region has 19 residues. The germline V gene encodes CDR1 MNHEY and CDR2 SVGEGT. CDR3 protein: CAGSTDGLAGGENTWELFF. The DNA for the CDR3 is TGTGCCGGCAGTACAGACGGACTAGCGGGGGGCGAGAACACCTGGGAGCTGTTTTTT.

About this clonotype: A much larger clone lies one base from this, so it may be a read error. The chain uses TRBV10-2 and TRBJ2-3; D is tentatively TRBD1 or TRBD2 (5 bases each). The CDR3 totals 13 residues. CDR1 WSHSY and CDR2 SAAADI come from the germline V gene. The CDR3 region is CAGSRAGGDTQYF. The CDR3 bases are TGCGCCGGCAGCCGGGCTGGGGGAGATACGCAGTATTTT.

The V gene is TRBV5-6, the J gene TRBJ1-5; D is unclear. The CDR3 has 15 residues. The germline gives CDR1 SGHDT, CDR2 YYEEEE. Between the trimmed V and J ends, which lost 2 bases and 4 bases, there was a span of 13 bases. This chain's CDR3 is CASSFGYGLNQPQHF. The CDR3 nucleotides read TGTGCCAGCAGCTTTGGGTATGGACTTAATCAGCCCCAGCATTTT.

This chain links TRBV20-1 with TRBJ2-2, with D possibly being TRBD2 (6 bases). CDR3 length: 13 residues. Germline-derived CDR1 and CDR2 are DFQATT and SNEGSKA (reference sequence). V dropped 8 bases and J dropped 5 bases, with 15 bases sitting between them. The DNA of the CDR3 is TGCAGTACCGCGGGACTGTCGACCGGGGAGCTGTTTTTT. Protein: CSTAGLSTGELFF.

Notes on this clonotype: A single base separates this from a much larger clone, so it may be a read error. The CDR3 sequence: CAISLAGTGNEQFF. The CDR3 DNA follows: TGTGCCATCAGCTTAGCGGGGACAGGCAATGAGCAGTTCTTC. The gene calls are TRBV7-9 and TRBJ2-1; D is perhaps TRBD1 or TRBD2 (8 bases each). This CDR3 spans 14 amino acids. Germline V gives CDR1 SEHNR, CDR2 FQNEAQ (reference sequence).

This clonotype was detected only a few times. This sequence joins TRBV6-4 and TRBJ2-1, with 16 bases that match TRBD2. V trimming: 3 bases; J trimming: 4 bases; junction bases outside the gene matches: 0. The CDR3 length is 16 residues. Germline CDR1 reads MRHNA; CDR2 reads SNTAGT. CDR3 region: CASSEGLAGGYNEQFF. CDR3 sequence (DNA): TGTGCCAGCAGTGAGGGACTAGCGGGAGGGTACAATGAGCAGTTCTTC.

The chain joins TRBV11-2 to TRBJ1-1; a possible D gene is TRBD1 (6 bases). Germline V CDR1 and CDR2: SGHAT, FQNNGV. V gave up 10 bases and J gave up 0 bases, with 18 bases separating them. The CDR3 loop spans 15 amino acids. The CDR3 nucleotides are TGTGCCACCATCTACGGGGGCGACTTGAACACTGAAGCTTTCTTT. Translated: CATIYGGDLNTEAFF.